A selection of T cell receptor beta chains follows, all from one sample in a study of HIV-infected patients and healthy controls. TCRdb re-called the 5' RACE reads through MiXCR, storing one row per CDR3 protein. Of some 9,900 distinct CDR3 sequences detected, roughly 5.2% appear once; the ten largest clones hold roughly 14%. This material consisted of blood, taken before antiretroviral therapy. The receptors stem from an adult with HIV infection. CDR3s include the opening cysteine and the closing phenylalanine or tryptophan. The D gene is left open where the match is weak. The size field is filled for only some rows; it gives once, few, many or a size class.

j_call: TRBJ1-2; d_call: -; clone_size: medium-sized; v_call: TRBV5-1; cdr3_nt: TGCGCCAGCATCCCTCTGCCGACAGACGGCTATGGCTACACCTTC; cdr3_aa: CASIPLPTDGYGYTF
j_call: TRBJ2-7; d_call: -; clone_size: many; v_call: TRBV13; cdr3_nt: TGTGCCAGCAGCCCCCGGATGAGCTACGAGCAGTACTTC; cdr3_aa: CASSPRMSYEQYF
j_call: TRBJ2-2; d_call: TRBD2; clone_size: many; v_call: TRBV2; cdr3_nt: TGTGCCAGCAGTGCCCTCAGCGGGAGTGGCGGGGAGCTGTTTTTT; cdr3_aa: CASSALSGSGGELFF
j_call: TRBJ2-1; d_call: TRBD1; clone_size: medium-sized; v_call: TRBV5-5; cdr3_nt: TGTGCCAGCAGAGCTTCCCGGACAGGGGAGGGTGTAAATGAGCAGTTCTTC; cdr3_aa: CASRASRTGEGVNEQFF
j_call: TRBJ2-7; d_call: TRBD1; clone_size: many; v_call: TRBV20-1; cdr3_nt: TGCAGTGCCCCCGACAGGGGCCCCGAGCAGTACTTC; cdr3_aa: CSAPDRGPEQYF
j_call: TRBJ1-1; d_call: -; clone_size: many; v_call: TRBV12-3/TRBV12-4; cdr3_nt: TGTGCCAGCAGTTTCAGCACTGAAGCTTTCTTT; cdr3_aa: CASSFSTEAFF
j_call: TRBJ2-1; d_call: TRBD2; clone_size: many; v_call: TRBV12-3/TRBV12-4; cdr3_nt: TGTGCCAGCAGGTCGACTAGCGGGAGGGACTACAATGAGCAGTTCTTC; cdr3_aa: CASRSTSGRDYNEQFF
j_call: TRBJ2-1; d_call: -; clone_size: many; v_call: TRBV19; cdr3_nt: TGTGCCAGTTCTGTCCAATTAAGCTCCTACAATGAGCAGTTCTTC; cdr3_aa: CASSVQLSSYNEQFF
j_call: TRBJ1-2; d_call: -; clone_size: medium-sized; v_call: TRBV10-2; cdr3_nt: TGCGCCAGCAGCTCCGGACCCGAAGGGGCCTATGGCTACACCTTC; cdr3_aa: CASSSGPEGAYGYTF
j_call: TRBJ2-7; d_call: -; clone_size: many; v_call: TRBV6-5; cdr3_nt: TGTGCCAGCAGTTACTCGCGGCTAAGTAGCTCCTACGAGCAGTACTTC; cdr3_aa: CASSYSRLSSSYEQYF
j_call: TRBJ2-1; d_call: -; clone_size: -; v_call: TRBV6-1; cdr3_nt: TGTGCCAGCAGTGAGGTTGTGCCCATTCAGTTCTTC; cdr3_aa: CASSEVVPIQFF
j_call: TRBJ2-1; d_call: -; clone_size: medium-sized; v_call: TRBV2; cdr3_nt: TGTGCCAGCAGCGGGGGGCTAGCGACGTATGAGCAGTTCTTC; cdr3_aa: CASSGGLATYEQFF
j_call: TRBJ1-2; d_call: -; clone_size: many; v_call: TRBV5-1; cdr3_nt: TGCGCCAGCAGCTTGGCCGGGGCAAACTATGGCTACACCTTC; cdr3_aa: CASSLAGANYGYTF
j_call: TRBJ2-2; d_call: -; clone_size: many; v_call: TRBV5-5; cdr3_nt: TGTGCCAGCAGCAGCCGGTGGAGAGAGCACACCGGGGAGCTGTTTTTT; cdr3_aa: CASSSRWREHTGELFF
j_call: TRBJ1-4; d_call: -; clone_size: -; v_call: TRBV27; cdr3_nt: TGTGCCAGCAAGCTGTCGGGAGCAAATGAAAAACTGTTTTTT; cdr3_aa: CASKLSGANEKLFF
j_call: TRBJ1-5; d_call: -; clone_size: many; v_call: TRBV19; cdr3_nt: TGTGCCAGTAGCCCGGGGGGGTACGCCAATCAGCCCCAGCATTTT; cdr3_aa: CASSPGGYANQPQHF
j_call: TRBJ2-2; d_call: -; clone_size: many; v_call: TRBV11-2; cdr3_nt: TGTGCCAGCAGCACAAAGGGGGATGACACCGGGGAGCTGTTTTTT; cdr3_aa: CASSTKGDDTGELFF
j_call: TRBJ2-3; d_call: -; clone_size: many; v_call: TRBV19; cdr3_nt: TGTGCCAGTAGCTCCTCTTGGGGAGATACGCAGTATTTT; cdr3_aa: CASSSSWGDTQYF
j_call: TRBJ2-1; d_call: -; clone_size: many; v_call: TRBV6-1; cdr3_nt: TGTGCCAGCAGTGAAGGTGCGGGTAGCCCTATCTACAATGAGCAGTTCTTC; cdr3_aa: CASSEGAGSPIYNEQFF
j_call: TRBJ2-3; d_call: -; clone_size: many; v_call: TRBV12-3/TRBV12-4; cdr3_nt: TGTGCCAGCAGTCCGGGACCACAATACACAGATACGCAGTATTTT; cdr3_aa: CASSPGPQYTDTQYF
j_call: TRBJ1-5; d_call: -; clone_size: many; v_call: TRBV12-3/TRBV12-4; cdr3_nt: TGTGCCAGCAGTTCTAGTTATAGCAATCAGCCCCAGCATTTT; cdr3_aa: CASSSSYSNQPQHF
j_call: TRBJ2-7; d_call: -; clone_size: -; v_call: TRBV30; cdr3_nt: TGTGCCTGGGGACTCTACGAGCAGTACTTC; cdr3_aa: CAWGLYEQYF
j_call: TRBJ1-6; d_call: -; clone_size: many; v_call: TRBV19; cdr3_nt: TGTGCCAGTCCTACTGTAGACAGTCTAAATTCACCCCTCCACTTT; cdr3_aa: CASPTVDSLNSPLHF
j_call: TRBJ2-3; d_call: -; clone_size: many; v_call: TRBV18; cdr3_nt: TGTGCCAGCTCACCACGCGCTCCGGGCACAGATACGCAGTATTTT; cdr3_aa: CASSPRAPGTDTQYF
j_call: TRBJ2-1; d_call: -; clone_size: many; v_call: TRBV29-1; cdr3_nt: TGCAGCGTTCAAGAAAGGGAGGGGGAGGACAATGAGCAGTTCTTC; cdr3_aa: CSVQEREGEDNEQFF
j_call: TRBJ2-2; d_call: -; clone_size: many; v_call: TRBV30; cdr3_nt: TGTGCCTCGATAAGACCCGGGGAGCTGTTTTTT; cdr3_aa: CASIRPGELFF
j_call: TRBJ2-5; d_call: -; clone_size: medium-sized; v_call: TRBV2; cdr3_nt: TGTGCCAGCAGGACTACAGGAGCCCAAGAGACCCAGTACTTC; cdr3_aa: CASRTTGAQETQYF
j_call: TRBJ2-7; d_call: -; clone_size: medium-sized; v_call: TRBV5-1; cdr3_nt: TGCGCCAGCAGCTTGGGGCACGAGCAGTACTTC; cdr3_aa: CASSLGHEQYF
j_call: TRBJ2-1; d_call: TRBD2; clone_size: many; v_call: TRBV18; cdr3_nt: TGTGCCAGCTCACTGCGACTAGCGGGGGCCTACAATGAGCAGTTCTTC; cdr3_aa: CASSLRLAGAYNEQFF
j_call: TRBJ1-2; d_call: -; clone_size: many; v_call: TRBV12-3/TRBV12-4; cdr3_nt: TGTGCCAGCAGTTTAGTGTCCGAATATGGCTACACCTTC; cdr3_aa: CASSLVSEYGYTF
j_call: TRBJ2-5; d_call: TRBD2; clone_size: many; v_call: TRBV28; cdr3_nt: TGTGCCAGCAGTTTAGTTACGGGGGGGACTAGCGGGGGTTATGAGACCCAGTACTTC; cdr3_aa: CASSLVTGGTSGGYETQYF
j_call: TRBJ2-5; d_call: -; clone_size: many; v_call: TRBV3-1; cdr3_nt: TGTGCCAGCAGCCACCCTGAGACGGTACTCCAAGAGACCCAGTACTTC; cdr3_aa: CASSHPETVLQETQYF
j_call: TRBJ2-3; d_call: -; clone_size: medium-sized; v_call: TRBV29-1; cdr3_nt: TGCAGCGTTGAGGGTCTGGCGGATACGCAGTATTTT; cdr3_aa: CSVEGLADTQYF
j_call: TRBJ2-7; d_call: TRBD1; clone_size: medium-sized; v_call: TRBV5-6; cdr3_nt: TGTGCCAGCAGCTCTCGGGACAGGATGGGGGAGCAGTACTTC; cdr3_aa: CASSSRDRMGEQYF
j_call: TRBJ1-3; d_call: -; clone_size: -; v_call: TRBV29-1; cdr3_nt: TGCAGCGGGGCAGTCTCTGGAAACACCATATATTTT; cdr3_aa: CSGAVSGNTIYF
j_call: TRBJ1-2; d_call: -; clone_size: many; v_call: TRBV6-2/TRBV6-3; cdr3_nt: TGTGCCAGCAGCCAGGACAGCGTCTATGGCTACACCTTC; cdr3_aa: CASSQDSVYGYTF
j_call: TRBJ2-5; d_call: -; clone_size: -; v_call: TRBV2; cdr3_nt: TGTGCCAGCCGAGGAGTTACCACCCCCCCACAGACCCAGTACTTC; cdr3_aa: CASRGVTTPPQTQYF
j_call: TRBJ2-5; d_call: TRBD1; clone_size: many; v_call: TRBV7-6; cdr3_nt: TGTGCCAGCAGCCTCTCTCACACCTCGGACAGGGAGACCCAGTACTTC; cdr3_aa: CASSLSHTSDRETQYF
j_call: TRBJ2-7; d_call: -; clone_size: medium-sized; v_call: TRBV3-1; cdr3_nt: TGTGCCAGCAGCCAAGAAGGAATTAGCGAGCAGTACTTC; cdr3_aa: CASSQEGISEQYF
j_call: TRBJ1-4; d_call: -; clone_size: many; v_call: TRBV25-1; cdr3_nt: TGTGCCAGCAGTGATTTTTTGGGGGGCGAAAAACTGTTTTTT; cdr3_aa: CASSDFLGGEKLFF
j_call: TRBJ1-2; d_call: -; clone_size: many; v_call: TRBV6-1; cdr3_nt: TGTGCCAGCAGTCTGGGGAGTCGGTATGGCTACACCTTC; cdr3_aa: CASSLGSRYGYTF
j_call: TRBJ2-1; d_call: TRBD2; clone_size: many; v_call: TRBV27; cdr3_nt: TGTGCCAGCAGTTTAGGGACTAGCCGCCTCAATGAGCAGTTCTTC; cdr3_aa: CASSLGTSRLNEQFF
j_call: TRBJ1-4; d_call: TRBD1; clone_size: many; v_call: TRBV27; cdr3_nt: TGTGCCAGCAGTCGCATAACTATGACAGGGGGGGATGAAAAACTGTTTTTT; cdr3_aa: CASSRITMTGGDEKLFF
j_call: TRBJ1-1; d_call: -; clone_size: medium-sized; v_call: TRBV12-3/TRBV12-4; cdr3_nt: TGTGCCAGCAGGAAGGACAGTTTCACTGAAGCTTTCTTT; cdr3_aa: CASRKDSFTEAFF
j_call: TRBJ2-2; d_call: -; clone_size: medium-sized; v_call: TRBV7-2; cdr3_nt: TGTGCCAGCAGCCATCCGTGGACGGGGGACGGGGAGCTGTTTTTT; cdr3_aa: CASSHPWTGDGELFF
j_call: TRBJ2-7; d_call: -; clone_size: few; v_call: TRBV12-3/TRBV12-4; cdr3_nt: TGTGCCAGCAGTCCAGGGAGCTACGAGCAGTACTTC; cdr3_aa: CASSPGSYEQYF